One and the same sample provided the 17 T cell receptor beta chains below, sequenced in a study of blood T cell repertoires in COVID-19. Method: immunoSEQ multiplex PCR; TCRdb's copy keeps in-frame clones and lacks some. The repertoire holds some 380,000 clones, with roughly 89% as singletons. Sequencing used peripheral blood. These TCRs come from a man younger than 35 with active or convalescent COVID-19.

This clone was picked up one time. The chain combines TRBV5-1 with TRBJ2-7, with 7 nucleotides matching TRBD1. V gave up 0 bases and J gave up 3 bases; unmatched junction bases: 9. The CDR3 loop spans 16 amino acids. CDR1 SGHRS and CDR2 YFSETQ come from the germline V gene. Here the CDR3 reads CASSLGSGTVIYEQYF. The CDR3 DNA reads TGCGCCAGCAGCTTGGGGTCCGGGACAGTGATCTACGAGCAGTACTTC.

The CDR3 loop reads CASSFDRGIGVAQYF. The CDR3 nucleotides read TGTGCCAGCAGCTTTGACAGGGGGATCGGGGTGGCCCAGTACTTC. This chain connects TRBV7-2 to TRBJ2-5; 9 nucleotides line up with TRBD1. The CDR3 runs 15 residues. V was pared by 3 bases and J by 9 bases, with 11 bases of the junction left unmatched. The germline V gene has CDR1 SGHTA and CDR2 FQGNSA.

The chain has TRBV7-9 and TRBJ2-2; a possible D gene is TRBD1 (6 bases). The CDR3 covers 19 residues. V was trimmed by 5 bases and J by 9 bases, leaving 31 bases between them. The V gene's germline CDR1 is SEHNR and CDR2 FQNEAQ (reference sequence). The CDR3 loop is CASSPAGLWTDLFRRELFF. CDR3 nucleotides: TGTGCCAGCAGCCCAGCTGGGCTGTGGACAGACTTATTCAGGAGGGAGCTGTTTTTT.

The chain combines TRBV5-4 with TRBJ2-1, with no clear D. The CDR3 runs 13 residues. Trimming removed 2 bases from V and 7 bases from J, with 10 bases in between. From germline, CDR1 is SGHNT and CDR2 YYREEE (reference sequence). CDR3 DNA sequence: TGTGCCAGCAGCTTACCGACACGGAATGAGCAGTTCTTC. Its protein product is CASSLPTRNEQFF.

The chain uses TRBV9 and TRBJ2-3; 14 bases line up with TRBD2. Germline V lookup: CDR1 SGDLS, CDR2 YYNGEE. CDR3 length: 16 residues. The trim removed 2 bases at V and 4 bases at J, leaving 3 bases unmatched. As DNA, the CDR3 is TGTGCCAGCAGCGTGGGACTAGCGGGAGTAGCAGATACGCAGTATTTT. It translates to CASSVGLAGVADTQYF.

Only one count was recorded for this clone. The chain employs TRBV4-3 and TRBJ2-5, with a weak D call TRBD2 (5 bases). CDR3 size: 17 residues. Trimming removed 1 base at V and 5 bases at J, with 20 bases between. Germline CDR1 LGHNA, CDR2 YSLEER. The DNA for the CDR3 is TGCGCCAGCAGCCAAGGCCTTACTAGTGGACTGGGTGAGACCCAGTACTTC. The encoded protein is CASSQGLTSGLGETQYF.

This chain joins TRBV27 and TRBJ2-7, with D unclear. Germline V CDR1 and CDR2: MNHEY, SMNVEV (reference sequence). The CDR3 totals 13 residues. The V end lost 2 bases, the J end lost 6 bases, and 11 bases lay between the germline ends. CDR3 sequence reads: CASSLQAVSEQYF. In DNA form, the CDR3 reads TGTGCCAGCAGTTTACAAGCTGTTAGCGAGCAGTACTTC.

For this clone: An end of the junction does not agree with germline; a read error may underlie this. The rearrangement links TRBV7-2 to TRBJ2-3; D gene unclear. This CDR3 has 12 amino acids. Germline V CDR1 and CDR2: SGHTA, FQGNSA. The CDR3 sequence is CASSLLTATQYF. The CDR3, as DNA: TGTGCCAGCAGCTTGCTAACAGCTACGCAGTATTTT.

The chain uses TRBV6-5 and TRBJ2-7; TRBD2 matches 12 bases. From germline, CDR1 is MNHEY and CDR2 SVGAGI. This CDR3 has 14 residues. The V gene end was trimmed by 6 bases and the J gene end by 5 bases; junction bases not matched to a gene: 5. The CDR3 coding sequence is TGTGCCAGCAGCCAAAGGACTAGCGGGAACGAGCAGTACTTC. Residues: CASSQRTSGNEQYF.

The genes are TRBV7-2 and TRBJ1-4; possibly TRBD1 for D (6 bases). The CDR3 totals 17 residues. Germline CDR1 and CDR2: SGHTA and FQGNSA. V was clipped by 4 bases and J by 0 bases, with 15 bases between them. The chain's CDR3 is CASSSVDRFATNEKLFF. The CDR3 DNA reads TGTGCCAGCAGCTCAGTAGACAGGTTTGCAACTAATGAAAAACTGTTTTTT. Full variable domain (rest looked up from reference TRBV7-2 and TRBJ1-4): GAGVSQSPSNKVTEKGKDVELRCDPISGHTALYWYRQSLGQGLEFLIYFQGNSAPDKSGLPSDRFSAERTGGSVSTLTIQRTQQEDSAVYLCASSSVDRFATNEKLFFGSGTQLSVL.

The chain couples TRBV28 to TRBJ1-5; TRBD1 is a possible D gene (6 bases). Germline values: CDR1 MDHEN, CDR2 SYDVKM. The CDR3 spans 15 residues. V lost 3 bases, J lost 4 bases, and 13 bases lay in between. Here the CDR3 DNA reads TGTGCCAGCAGTTTCTACGGACAGATAAATCAGCCCCAGCATTTT. This sequence encodes CASSFYGQINQPQHF. The whole variable domain, filled in from reference TRBV28 and TRBJ1-5, reads DVKVTQSSRYLVKRTGEKVFLECVQDMDHENMFWYRQDPGLGLRLIYFSYDVKMKEKGDIPEGYSVSREKKERFSLILESASTNQTSMYLCASSFYGQINQPQHFGDGTRLSIL.

The chain's CDR3 is CASSYSSGGTTEAFF. The CDR3 DNA follows: TGTGCCAGCAGTTACTCGAGCGGGGGGACCACTGAAGCTTTCTTT. The chain combines TRBV6-5 with TRBJ1-1; maybe TRBD1 (5 bases). CDR3 length: 15 amino acids. Trimming removed 0 bases at V and 4 bases at J, with 12 bases between. Looked up from germline, CDR1 is MNHEY and CDR2 is SVGAGI.

The rearrangement uses TRBV6-5 and TRBJ2-3; D perhaps matches TRBD2 (5 bases). The CDR3 spans 16 residues. Germline lookup yields CDR1 MNHEY and CDR2 SVGAGI. With 0 bases removed from V and 1 base from J, the gap between germline ends came to 11 bases. Here the CDR3 DNA reads TGTGCCAGCAGTTACTCGGAGCGGCCCGGCACAGATACGCAGTATTTT. Protein: CASSYSERPGTDTQYF.

Of note for this clone: At one of its ends the junction is not consistent with the germline gene, which may arise from a read error. The chain recombines TRBV6-6 with TRBJ2-6; possibly TRBD1 for D (5 bases). This CDR3 contains 16 residues. Germline V CDR1 and CDR2: MNHNY, SVGAGI (reference sequence). As DNA, the CDR3 is TGTGCCAGCAGTTACCCAGGACCCTCTGGGGCCAACGTGCTGACTTTC. It is translated as CASSYPGPSGANVLTF.

The chain couples TRBV7-3 to TRBJ1-6; D gene uncertain. V gave up 0 bases and J gave up 7 bases, with 4 bases separating them. CDR3 length: 13 amino acids. Germline lookup yields CDR1 SGHTA and CDR2 FQGTGA. The CDR3 coding sequence is TGTGCCAGCAGCTTAACGAGGAATTCACCCCTCCACTTT. Translation gives CASSLTRNSPLHF.

This chain connects TRBV28 to TRBJ1-5; D unresolved. V was pared by 4 bases and J by 2 bases, with 12 bases between. CDR3 length: 15 amino acids. CDR1 MDHEN and CDR2 SYDVKM come from the germline V gene. The CDR3 sequence is CASSSSTSGNQPQHF. Written as DNA, the CDR3 is TGTGCCAGCAGTTCGTCGACATCGGGCAATCAGCCCCAGCATTTT.

The gene calls are TRBV18 and TRBJ2-1, with a weak D call TRBD1 (6 bases). Germline V gene sequence: CDR1 KGHSH, CDR2 LQKENI. Between the trimmed V and J ends, which lost 6 bases and 7 bases, there was a span of 16 bases. The CDR3 consists of 14 residues. The DNA of the CDR3 is TGTGCCAGCTCTCAGAAGAGACAGGTTAATGAGCAGTTCTTC. The encoded protein is CASSQKRQVNEQFF.